One sample yielded the 7 T cell receptor beta chains listed below, sequenced in a study of T cell repertoires in cytomegalovirus infection (dated by TCRdb to about 2019). Sequencing relied on an Illumina HiSeq 1500. The public reads were quality trimmed at Q25 with fastp and then assembled into clones with MiXCR by TCRdb, keeping productive beta chains. Each record represents a unique CDR3 protein, reported with the most common genes and DNA among its rows. For this sample there are nearly 650,000 distinct CDR3 sequences; 20% to 25% appear just once. Of the sample, 7% to 9% is held by the ten largest clones. Sequencing input: CD8+ T cells from PBMCs. The receptors were gathered from a human donor in good health (CMV status not recorded). Some clones in this sample may be carry-over from other donors' samples.

This clonotype turned up a few times. The rearrangement uses TRBV6-6 and TRBJ2-7; D may be TRBD1 (6 bases). V dropped 8 bases and J dropped 6 bases, with 14 bases sitting between them. CDR1 is MNHNY and CDR2 is SVGAGI in the germline V gene (reference sequence). The CDR3 loop spans 12 amino acids. The CDR3 DNA reads TGTGCCAGCGGTCCACAGGGTACCGAGCAGTACGTC. Encoded protein: CASGPQGTEQYV.

Concerning this clonotype: A much larger clone differs by one base, so this may be a read error. The chain recombines TRBV19 with TRBJ2-1, with 9 bases that match TRBD1. The CDR3 totals 17 residues. Germline V gene lookup returns CDR1 LNHDA and CDR2 SQIVND (reference sequence). This CDR3 reads CASSLLPGQGSYNVQFF. The CDR3 DNA reads TGTGCCAGTAGTCTACTTCCGGGACAGGGAAGTTACAATGTGCAGTTCTTC.

This chain connects TRBV7-6 to TRBJ1-5, with D maybe TRBD1 (6 bases). CDR3 length equals 15 residues. The germline V gene has CDR1 SGHVS and CDR2 FNYEAQ. V gave up 1 base and J gave up 2 bases, with 9 bases separating them. The CDR3 region is CASSLEQGGNQPQHF. The CDR3 DNA is TGTGCCAGCAGCTTAGAACAGGGAGGCAATCAGCCCCAGCATTTT.

This clonotype was observed a handful of times. This chain connects TRBV7-9 to TRBJ1-1; a possible D gene is TRBD1 (5 bases). Trimming removed 5 bases at V and 5 bases at J, with 18 bases between. The CDR3 consists of 15 residues. Germline values: CDR1 SEHNR, CDR2 FQNEAQ (reference sequence). CDR3 amino acids: CASSTTPTGGTEAFF. CDR3 DNA: TGTGCCAGCAGCACCACCCCCACAGGAGGAACTGAAGCTTTCTTT.

The sample holds a few counts of this clonotype. This chain joins TRBV4-2 and TRBJ1-5; 7 positions agree with TRBD1. CDR3 length: 14 amino acids. The germline CDR1 and CDR2 sequences are LGHNA and YNFKEQ. V was pared by 4 bases and J by 6 bases, with 6 bases of the junction left unmatched. The CDR3 loop reads CASSPNTGAQPQHF. The DNA for the CDR3 is TGTGCCAGCAGCCCTAACACAGGGGCTCAGCCCCAGCATTTT.

The rearrangement joins TRBV20-1 to TRBJ2-1; no clear D gene. The CDR3 consists of 13 residues. Trimming removed 0 bases from V and 3 bases from J, with 6 bases in between. Per germline, CDR1 DFQATT and CDR2 SNEGSKA (reference sequence). DNA for the CDR3: TGCAGTGCTAGAGACCCTATCTACAATGAGCAGTTCTTC. It yields the protein CSARDPIYNEQFF.

The chain links TRBV28 to TRBJ2-1; no clear D gene. Trimming cost V 7 bases and J 2 bases, with 12 bases left between them. CDR1 is MDHEN, CDR2 SYDVKM, per germline. The CDR3 is 14 residues long. The CDR3 region is CASKIVRAYNEQFF. The CDR3 DNA sequence: TGTGCCAGCAAAATAGTACGAGCCTACAATGAGCAGTTCTTC.